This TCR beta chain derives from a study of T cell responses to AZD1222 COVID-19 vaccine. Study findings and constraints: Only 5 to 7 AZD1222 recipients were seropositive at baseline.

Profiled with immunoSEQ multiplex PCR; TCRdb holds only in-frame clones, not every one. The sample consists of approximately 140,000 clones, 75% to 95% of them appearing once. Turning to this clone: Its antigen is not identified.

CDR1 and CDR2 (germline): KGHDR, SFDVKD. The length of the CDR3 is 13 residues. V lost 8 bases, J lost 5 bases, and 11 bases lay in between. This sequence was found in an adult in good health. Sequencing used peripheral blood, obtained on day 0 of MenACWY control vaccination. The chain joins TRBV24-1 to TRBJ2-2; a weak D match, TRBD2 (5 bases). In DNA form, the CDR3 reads TGTGCCACCACCGACGGGGTTACCGGGGAGCTGTTTTTT. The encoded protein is CATTDGVTGELFF.